The present entry profiles one TCR beta chain with its context. This clonotype was seen repeatedly, ten times or more. Its antigen is currently not known. The input lacks base qualities; no much larger clone sits a single base away. This entry comes from a study of T-cell reconstitution after alpha-beta-depleted transplantation in children (TCRdb year 2016). With respect to the entire study: Using TCR repertoire profiling, the study quantitatively followed how T-cell immune reconstitution unfolded in children after TCRalphabeta/CD19-depleted allogeneic hematopoietic cell transplantation.

Per the germline V gene (reference sequence), DFQATT is the CDR1 and SNEGSKA is the CDR2. Unmatched junction bases come to 16, with V trimmed by 5 bases and J by 7 bases. The cysteine opens and the phenylalanine closes a CDR3 of 15 amino acids. The retained sequence is limited to the CDR3, 45 bases, with the frame set at the first base. The protocol used for the library was PCR. Reads for this sample came from an Illumina HiSeq 2500. Molecular barcoding was employed in the preparation of TCR libraries, with unique molecular identifiers being used to normalize TCRbeta repertoire quantification. Through fastp at Q25 and MiXCR, TCRdb rebuilt clones from the public reads, retaining in-frame beta chains. Each CDR3 protein gets just one entry, which takes the most common genes and DNA from the rows behind it. The sample table records around 130,000 distinct CDR3 sequences; 9.5% to 10% of these occur just once. The top ten clones comprise 24% of the sample.

What this sample's treatment or condition label stands for: allogeneic hematopoietic cell transplantation with graft depleted of TCRalphabeta T cells and CD19 B cells. The transplant recipients were children given TCRalphabeta/CD19-depleted allogeneic hematopoietic cell grafts. Summary of the overall study and its limitations: The apparently early alphabetaT-cell count recovery about two months after transplant was reportedly dependent on only several hundred rapidly expanded clones derived from non-depleted graft cells. Over subsequent months, a decline in hyperexpanded clone frequencies was noted, and after one year, T-cell counts and TCRbeta diversity were mostly ascribed to newly produced T cells. In some patients, the high TCRbeta diversity seen at day 60 was put down to recipient T cells and intrathymic progenitors that had survived conditioning.

The TCR was taken from a girl under three years old who had a stem cell transplant for combined immunodeficiency, so the T cells may come from the graft donor. The chain links TRBV20-1 with TRBJ2-5, with 7 bases aligning to TRBD1. The source material was PBMCs, mostly from graft donor cells, sampled 180 days after TCRalphabeta/CD19-depleted stem cell transplant. The CDR3 region has the sequence CSAHKTGEVFGTQYF. In nucleotides, the sequence is TGCAGTGCTCACAAAACAGGGGAAGTGTTTGGGACCCAGTACTTC.